The present entry profiles one T cell receptor beta chain with its context. The sample comes from a study of blood T cell repertoires in COVID-19. Overall study: Sites across the United States, Italy and Spain contributed samples from acute and convalescent COVID-19.

Authors' data handling: Using reference gene primer amplification, nucleated cell counts were estimated. Method: immunoSEQ multiplex PCR; TCRdb's copy keeps in-frame clones and lacks some. The DNA was the basis for D and trimming; V, J and clone size are from that table. Found here are 200,000 to 250,000 clones, 85% to 90% of them singletons; the top ten hold roughly 2%. The CDR3 is 13 amino acids. V lost 5 bases to trimming and J lost 4 bases, with 10 bases between them. CDR1 and CDR2 (germline): SGDLS, YYNGEE. The chain carries TRBV9 and TRBJ1-3; D is uncertain. This TCR came from a woman aged 45-65 years with acute or convalescent COVID-19. Sequencing was carried out using peripheral blood. The CDR3 DNA reads TGTGCCAGCAGTAAAATGAGGGGAAACACCATATATTTT. Amino acid sequence: CASSKMRGNTIYF.